This T cell receptor beta chain was recorded in a study of T cell repertoires in cytomegalovirus infection. General observations from the study: HLA-C-restricted CMV-specific TCR beta clonotypes were dominant in the ex vivo response.

J was trimmed by 1 base and V by 2 bases; bases with no gene match: 11. The CDR3 is 20 amino acids. Germline V CDR1 and CDR2: MNHNY, SVGAGI (reference sequence). Of note for this clonotype: What it binds is unknown.

TCRdb used MiXCR to reprocess the reads, holding one entry per CDR3 protein. Of 100,000 to 150,000 distinct CDR3 sequences listed, 32% are singletons. The gene calls are TRBV6-6 and TRBJ2-3, with TRBD2 matching 14 bases. Source: CD8+ T cells from cultured PBMCs, taken from culture after CMV antigen stimulation. The sequence came from a human donor in good health (CMV status not recorded). Some clones in this sample may be carry-over from other donors' samples. In DNA, the CDR3 is TGTGCCAGCAGTTACGAGGGACTAGCGGGGGCCCTAGGAGGCACAGATACGCAGTATTTT. It codes for CASSYEGLAGALGGTDTQYF.